A selection of T cell receptor beta chains follows, all from one sample in a study of Ad26.COV2.S vaccination and SARS-CoV-2 variants. Assay: immunoSEQ multiplex PCR; the TCRdb copy retains only in-frame clones and omits some. The top ten clones hold 1.5% to 2% of a sample with more than 400,000 clones, approximately 90% of them seen once. The source material was peripheral blood, sampled in a trial of Ad26.COV2.S vaccine versus placebo. Receptor source: a person between 18 and 60 years old who received the Ad26.COV2.S COVID-19 vaccine or a placebo. The CDR3 runs from the conserved cysteine through the conserved F or W. D genes are given only for firm matches. The size of a clone is reported for some rows only, either as once, few or many, or as a class for expanded clones.

abundance,d_gene,j_gene,v_gene,CDR3aa,CDR3nt
NA,NA,TRBJ1-1,TRBV9,CASSVGSRGTEAFF,TGTGCCAGCAGCGTAGGGTCCAGGGGCACTGAAGCTTTCTTT
NA,NA,TRBJ1-4,TRBV11-2,CASSLAGRGGEKLFF,TGTGCCAGCAGCTTAGCTGGGCGAGGGGGTGAAAAACTGTTTTTT
NA,TRBD2,TRBJ2-7,TRBV28,CASSLGTSGAREQYF,TGTGCCAGCAGTTTAGGGACTAGCGGGGCTAGAGAGCAGTACTTC
NA,NA,TRBJ1-2,TRBV21-1,CASSKGPRGDYGYTF,TGTGCCAGCAGCAAGGGTCCAAGGGGGGACTATGGCTACACCTTC
NA,TRBD1,TRBJ2-1,TRBV28,CASSQQGAGEQFF,TGTGCCAGCAGTCAACAGGGGGCGGGTGAGCAGTTCTTC
NA,NA,TRBJ1-2,TRBV27,CASRPGQYLWSVGYTF,TGTGCCAGCAGGCCTGGACAGTATTTGTGGTCGGTTGGCTACACCTTC
NA,NA,TRBJ1-1,TRBV12-5,CASGFYRAGTEAFF,TGTGCTAGTGGTTTTTACCGGGCGGGCACTGAAGCTTTCTTT
NA,NA,TRBJ1-3,TRBV12-3/TRBV12-4,CASSFGKNTIYF,TGTGCCAGCAGTTTTGGGAAAAACACCATATATTTT
once,NA,TRBJ1-2,TRBV12-3/TRBV12-4,CASTPSGSYGYTF,TGTGCCAGCACCCCGTCGGGGAGTTATGGCTACACCTTC
NA,NA,TRBJ2-7,TRBV15,CATSRDNAGASYEQYF,TGTGCCACCAGCAGAGATAACGCGGGGGCGAGCTACGAGCAGTACTTC
NA,NA,TRBJ2-2,TRBV11-3,CASSLPPGAGELFF,TGTGCCAGCAGCCTTCCCCCTGGGGCCGGGGAGCTGTTTTTT
NA,NA,TRBJ1-1,TRBV19,CASRIGANTEAFF,TGTGCCAGTAGAATCGGGGCGAACACTGAAGCTTTCTTT
NA,TRBD2,TRBJ2-7,TRBV28,CASRAAGGPRDEQYF,TGTGCCAGCAGGGCGGCGGGGGGGCCTCGGGACGAGCAGTACTTC
NA,NA,TRBJ2-5,TRBV5-1,CASRLNSRETQYF,TGCGCCAGCCGACTCAACTCAAGAGAGACCCAGTACTTC
once,TRBD1,TRBJ2-7,TRBV18,CASSGRTGEYPSEQYF,TGTGCCAGCTCGGGCAGAACAGGGGAGTATCCTAGCGAGCAGTACTTC
NA,NA,TRBJ1-6,TRBV6-5,CASSSYASYNSPLHF,TGTGCCAGCAGTTCTTACGCCTCCTATAATTCACCCCTCCACTTT
NA,NA,TRBJ1-2,TRBV5-6,CASSFGTALPNYGYTF,TGTGCCAGCAGCTTCGGAACCGCTCTTCCTAACTATGGCTACACCTTC
NA,NA,TRBJ2-5,TRBV6-5,CASSSLLETQYF,TGTGCCAGCAGTTCCTTGTTAGAGACCCAGTACTTC
few,TRBD2,TRBJ2-7,TRBV28,CASRQGLGEQYF,TGTGCCAGCAGACAGGGACTAGGCGAGCAGTACTTC
once,NA,TRBJ1-5,TRBV27,CASRLHWGNQPQHF,TGTGCCAGCAGGCTACACTGGGGCAATCAGCCCCAGCATTTT
NA,TRBD1,TRBJ2-6,TRBV2,CASILLGTGHSGANVLTF,TGTGCCAGCATCCTCCTAGGGACAGGACACTCTGGGGCCAACGTCCTGACTTTC
NA,NA,TRBJ2-3,TRBV7-9,CASSLGRLGSTDTQYF,TGTGCCAGCAGCTTAGGTAGACTAGGGAGCACAGATACGCAGTATTTT
NA,NA,TRBJ1-5,TRBV27,CASSFRENQPQHF,TGTGCCAGCAGTTTTCGGGAGAATCAGCCCCAGCATTTT
once,NA,TRBJ2-7,TRBV19,CASSISPRSEQYF,TGTGCCAGTAGTATATCCCCTAGATCCGAGCAGTACTTC
NA,NA,TRBJ2-3,TRBV5-8,CASSSGTDPSTDTQYF,TGTGCCAGCAGCTCTGGGACGGATCCTAGCACAGATACGCAGTATTTT
once,TRBD2,TRBJ2-5,TRBV18,CASSPPGLAEETQYF,TGTGCCAGCTCACCACCCGGACTAGCGGAAGAGACCCAGTACTTC
NA,TRBD1,TRBJ1-6,TRBV6-9,CASSPRRDRGQGGNSPLHF,TGTGCCAGCAGTCCCCGGCGGGACAGGGGCCAAGGGGGTAATTCACCCCTCCACTTT
NA,NA,TRBJ1-1,TRBV18,CASSPVGGTEAFF,TGTGCCAGCTCACCAGTGGGAGGCACTGAAGCTTTCTTT
NA,NA,TRBJ1-5,TRBV5-8,CASSLEGDSNQPQHF,TGTGCCAGCAGCTTGGAGGGGGATAGCAATCAGCCCCAGCATTTT
NA,TRBD1,TRBJ1-2,TRBV30,CAWSAGDRGGYTF,TGTGCCTGGAGCGCTGGGGACAGAGGGGGCTACACCTTC
NA,NA,TRBJ2-7,TRBV5-4,CASSFSSGPEQYF,TGTGCCAGCAGCTTCTCGTCCGGGCCCGAGCAGTACTTC
NA,TRBD2,TRBJ2-2,TRBV3-1/TRBV3-2,CASSPREAGELFF,TGTGCCAGCAGCCCTCGGGAGGCCGGGGAGCTGTTTTTT
few,NA,TRBJ2-7,TRBV11-2,CASSGEGQNSYEQYF,TGTGCCAGCAGCGGAGAGGGTCAGAACTCCTACGAGCAGTACTTC
NA,TRBD1,TRBJ2-7,TRBV6-6,CASSPRTGNYEQYF,TGTGCCAGCAGTCCGAGGACAGGGAACTACGAGCAGTACTTC
once,NA,TRBJ1-2,TRBV28,CASRVPNVGYGYTF,TGTGCCAGCAGAGTTCCTAACGTGGGTTATGGCTACACCTTC
NA,NA,TRBJ2-5,TRBV6-2/TRBV6-3,CASSLTGGAKTQYF,TGTGCCAGCAGTTTGACCGGGGGCGCGAAGACCCAGTACTTC
NA,TRBD1,TRBJ1-2,TRBV29-1,CSVERDRALYGYTF,TGCAGCGTTGAAAGGGACAGGGCTCTCTATGGCTACACCTTC
NA,NA,TRBJ2-7,TRBV28,CASSRGGYEQYF,TGTGCCAGCAGCCGAGGGGGTTACGAGCAGTACTTC
NA,NA,TRBJ2-5,TRBV14,CASSPSGQIQETQYF,TGTGCCAGCAGCCCTTCCGGACAGATCCAAGAGACCCAGTACTTC
NA,TRBD1,TRBJ2-7,TRBV5-6,CASSLPGQAYYEQYF,TGTGCCAGCAGCTTGCCCGGACAGGCGTACTACGAGCAGTACTTC
NA,NA,TRBJ1-2,TRBV7-8,CASSPGSVGYTF,TGTGCCAGCAGCCCAGGCTCTGTGGGGTACACCTTC
NA,NA,TRBJ1-5,TRBV28,CASSLDHKRDQPQHF,TGTGCCAGCAGTTTAGATCACAAAAGGGATCAGCCCCAGCATTTT
NA,TRBD1,TRBJ2-5,TRBV27,CASSSPGTAKETQYF,TGTGCCAGCAGTAGCCCCGGGACAGCAAAAGAGACCCAGTACTTC
NA,NA,TRBJ1-1,TRBV4-3,CASSQDITVSPLDTEAFF,TGCGCCAGCAGCCAAGATATCACAGTCTCGCCCTTGGACACTGAAGCTTTCTTT
NA,NA,TRBJ2-7,TRBV28,CASSRTAEGEQYF,TGTGCCAGCAGTCGGACAGCTGAGGGCGAGCAGTACTTC
once,NA,TRBJ2-2,TRBV6-5,CASSYGNVNTGELFF,TGTGCCAGCAGTTACGGGAATGTGAACACCGGGGAGCTGTTTTTT
NA,NA,TRBJ1-1,TRBV5-6,CASSLFQREAFF,TGTGCCAGCAGCTTGTTCCAGAGGGAAGCTTTCTTT
NA,TRBD1,TRBJ1-5,TRBV6-5,CASRRQGNINQPQHF,TGTGCCAGCAGACGACAGGGGAACATAAATCAGCCCCAGCATTTT
NA,NA,TRBJ1-2,TRBV25-1,CASSALDNRYGYTF,TGTGCCAGCAGTGCCCTAGACAACCGCTATGGCTACACCTTC
NA,NA,TRBJ1-2,TRBV27,CASSLKWGPYGYTF,TGTGCCAGCAGTCTTAAATGGGGGCCCTATGGCTACACCTTC
NA,TRBD1,TRBJ1-5,TRBV6-5,CASSRQGAGQPQHF,TGTGCCAGCAGTCGACAGGGGGCAGGTCAGCCCCAGCATTTT
NA,TRBD1,TRBJ1-1,TRBV9,CASSATGGVTEAFF,TGTGCCAGCAGCGCAACAGGGGGGGTTACTGAAGCTTTCTTT
NA,TRBD1,TRBJ1-1,TRBV24-1,CATSQTGRTEAFF,TGTGCCACCAGTCAGACAGGGAGAACTGAAGCTTTCTTT
NA,TRBD1,TRBJ1-4,TRBV11-2,CASSFLTGGYNEKLFF,TGTGCCAGCAGCTTCCTGACAGGGGGTTATAATGAAAAACTGTTTTTT
NA,NA,TRBJ1-4,TRBV28,CASSLGGTLNEKLFF,TGTGCCAGCAGTTTAGGGGGGACGCTTAATGAAAAACTGTTTTTT
NA,NA,TRBJ2-1,TRBV5-1,CASSLDGGQSRNEQFF,TGCGCCAGCAGCTTGGATGGGGGGCAAAGTAGAAATGAGCAGTTCTTC
few,NA,TRBJ2-2,TRBV12-3/TRBV12-4,CASSNTGELFF,TGTGCCAGCAGCAACACCGGGGAGCTGTTTTTT
NA,NA,TRBJ2-1,TRBV19,CASRGGAFRHEQFF,TGTGCCAGTAGAGGGGGGGCCTTTCGTCATGAGCAGTTCTTC
NA,TRBD2,TRBJ2-5,TRBV5-6,CASSPTGGRGETQYF,TGTGCCAGCAGCCCGACAGGCGGGAGGGGGGAGACCCAGTACTTC
NA,TRBD1,TRBJ1-1,TRBV5-4,CASSQIYRGWGNTEAFF,TGTGCCAGCAGCCAAATTTACAGGGGGTGGGGGAACACTGAAGCTTTCTTT